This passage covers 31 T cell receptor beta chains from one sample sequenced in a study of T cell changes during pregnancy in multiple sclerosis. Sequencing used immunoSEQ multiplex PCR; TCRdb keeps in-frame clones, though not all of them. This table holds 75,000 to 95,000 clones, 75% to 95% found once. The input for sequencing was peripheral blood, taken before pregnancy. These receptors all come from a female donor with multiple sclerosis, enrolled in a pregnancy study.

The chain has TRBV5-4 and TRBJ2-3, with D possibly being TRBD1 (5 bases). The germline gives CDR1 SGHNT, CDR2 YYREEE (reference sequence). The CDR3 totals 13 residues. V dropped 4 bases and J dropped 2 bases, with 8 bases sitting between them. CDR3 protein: CASSDRSTDTQYF. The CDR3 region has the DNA TGTGCCAGCAGCGACAGATCCACAGATACGCAGTATTTT.

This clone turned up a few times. CDR3 region: CASSLRGRGAQETQYF. The CDR3 coding sequence is TGTGCCAGCAGCCTTCGGGGCAGGGGTGCCCAAGAGACCCAGTACTTC. The chain is built from TRBV14 and TRBJ2-5; D is perhaps TRBD1 (6 bases). Germline-derived CDR1 and CDR2 are SGHDN and FVKESK. Trimming stripped 4 bases from V and 1 base from J, with 16 bases between. CDR3 size: 16 residues. The variable domain in full, with the rest retrieved from reference TRBV14 and TRBJ2-5, is EAGVTQFPSHSVIEKGQTVTLRCDPISGHDNLYWYRRVMGKEIKFLLHFVKESKQDESGMPNNRFLAERTGGTYSTLKVQPAELEDSGVYFCASSLRGRGAQETQYFGPGTRLLVL.

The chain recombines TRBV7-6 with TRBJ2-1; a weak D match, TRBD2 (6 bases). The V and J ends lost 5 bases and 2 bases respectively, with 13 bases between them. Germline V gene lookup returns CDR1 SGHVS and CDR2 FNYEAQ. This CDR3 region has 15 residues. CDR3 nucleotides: TGTGCCAGCAGCCTCCGGGACTCCCCCTACAATGAGCAGTTCTTC. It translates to CASSLRDSPYNEQFF. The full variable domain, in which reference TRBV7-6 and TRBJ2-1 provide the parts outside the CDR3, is GAGVSQSPRYKVTKRGQDVALRCDPISGHVSLYWYRQALGQGPEFLTYFNYEAQQDKSGLPNDRFSAERPEGSISTLTIQRTEQRDSAMYRCASSLRDSPYNEQFFGPGTRLTVL.

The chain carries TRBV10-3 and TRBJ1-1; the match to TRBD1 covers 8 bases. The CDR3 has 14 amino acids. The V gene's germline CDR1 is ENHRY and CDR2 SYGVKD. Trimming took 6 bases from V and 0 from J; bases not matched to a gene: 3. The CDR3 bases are TGTGCCATCAGCCGACAGGGGATGAACACTGAAGCTTTCTTT. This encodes CAISRQGMNTEAFF.

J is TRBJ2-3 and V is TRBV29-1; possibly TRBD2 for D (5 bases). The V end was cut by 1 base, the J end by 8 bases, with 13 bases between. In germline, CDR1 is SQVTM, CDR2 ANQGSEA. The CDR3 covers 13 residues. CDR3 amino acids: CSVEVHGGVTQYF. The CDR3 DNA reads TGCAGCGTTGAAGTACATGGAGGTGTTACGCAGTATTTT.

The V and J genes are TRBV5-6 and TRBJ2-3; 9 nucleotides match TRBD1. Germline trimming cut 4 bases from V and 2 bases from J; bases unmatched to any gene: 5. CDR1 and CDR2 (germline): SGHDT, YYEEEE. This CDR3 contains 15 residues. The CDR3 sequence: CASSIGQGHTDTQYF. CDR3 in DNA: TGTGCCAGCAGCATCGGACAGGGGCACACAGATACGCAGTATTTT.

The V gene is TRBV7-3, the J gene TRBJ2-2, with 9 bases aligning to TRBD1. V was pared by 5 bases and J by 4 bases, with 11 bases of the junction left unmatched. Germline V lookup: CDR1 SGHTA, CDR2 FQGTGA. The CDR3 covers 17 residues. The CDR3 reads CASSPATGGGFTGELFF. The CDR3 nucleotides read TGTGCCAGCAGCCCTGCGACAGGGGGGGGTTTCACCGGGGAGCTGTTTTTT. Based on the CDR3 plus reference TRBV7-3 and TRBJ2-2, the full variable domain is GAGVSQTPSNKVTEKGKYVELRCDPISGHTALYWYRQSLGQGPEFLIYFQGTGAADDSGLPNDRFFAVRPEGSVSTLKIQRTERGDSAVYLCASSPATGGGFTGELFFGEGSRLTVL.

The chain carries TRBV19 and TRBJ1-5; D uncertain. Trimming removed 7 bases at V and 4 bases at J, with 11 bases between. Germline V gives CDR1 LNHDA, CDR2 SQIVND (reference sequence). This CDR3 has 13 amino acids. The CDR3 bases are TGTGCCAGTATGGCAGGTTATAATCAGCCCCAGCATTTT. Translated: CASMAGYNQPQHF.

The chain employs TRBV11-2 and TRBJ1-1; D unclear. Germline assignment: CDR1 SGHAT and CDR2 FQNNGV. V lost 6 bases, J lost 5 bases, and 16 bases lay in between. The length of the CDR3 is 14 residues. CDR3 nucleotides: TGTGCCAGCAGGCCTTATGCCATGAGAACTGAAGCTTTCTTT. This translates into CASRPYAMRTEAFF.

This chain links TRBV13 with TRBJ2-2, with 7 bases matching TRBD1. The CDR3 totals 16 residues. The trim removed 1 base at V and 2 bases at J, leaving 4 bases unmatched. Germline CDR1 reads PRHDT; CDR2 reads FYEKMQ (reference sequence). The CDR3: CASSLVGTVNTGELFF. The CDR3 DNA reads TGTGCCAGCAGCTTAGTAGGGACAGTAAACACCGGGGAGCTGTTTTTT.

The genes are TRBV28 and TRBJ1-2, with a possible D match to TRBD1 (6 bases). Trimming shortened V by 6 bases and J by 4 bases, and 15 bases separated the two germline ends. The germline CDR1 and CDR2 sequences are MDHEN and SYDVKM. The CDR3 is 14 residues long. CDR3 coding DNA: TGTGCCAGCAGCCCTCCAGGGGCCCCCTATGGCTACACCTTC. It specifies CASSPPGAPYGYTF.

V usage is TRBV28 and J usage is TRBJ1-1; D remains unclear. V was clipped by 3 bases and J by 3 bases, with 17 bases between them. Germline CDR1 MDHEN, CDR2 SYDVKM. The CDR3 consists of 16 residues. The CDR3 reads CASSFKILGRDTEAFF. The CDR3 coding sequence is TGTGCCAGCAGTTTTAAAATACTAGGCAGAGACACTGAAGCTTTCTTT.

DNA of the CDR3: TGTGCCAGCAGCCGTTCTCCCGGGACGCAGTATTTT. Its protein is CASSRSPGTQYF. The rearrangement links TRBV28 to TRBJ2-3; D is uncertain. The germline V gene has CDR1 MDHEN and CDR2 SYDVKM. The CDR3 loop spans 12 amino acids. V was cut by 6 bases and J by 9 bases, with 13 bases left in between.

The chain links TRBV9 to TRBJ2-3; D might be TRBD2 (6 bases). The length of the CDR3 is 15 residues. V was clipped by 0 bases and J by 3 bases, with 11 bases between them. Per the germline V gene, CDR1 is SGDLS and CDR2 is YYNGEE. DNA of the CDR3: TGTGCCAGCAGCGTAGGCGCTAGCGAGACAGATACGCAGTATTTT. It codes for CASSVGASETDTQYF.

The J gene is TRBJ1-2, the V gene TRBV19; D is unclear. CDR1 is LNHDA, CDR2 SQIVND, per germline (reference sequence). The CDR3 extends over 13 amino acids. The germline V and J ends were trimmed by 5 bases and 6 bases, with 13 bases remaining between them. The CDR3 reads CASSYVVPDGYTF. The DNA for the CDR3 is TGTGCCAGTAGTTACGTCGTCCCAGATGGCTACACCTTC.

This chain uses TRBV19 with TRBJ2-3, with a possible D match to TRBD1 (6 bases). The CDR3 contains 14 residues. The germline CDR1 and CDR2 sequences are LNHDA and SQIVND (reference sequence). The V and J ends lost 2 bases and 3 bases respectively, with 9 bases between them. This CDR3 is CASSITGSTDTQYF. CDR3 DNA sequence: TGTGCCAGTAGTATAACAGGGTCGACAGATACGCAGTATTTT.

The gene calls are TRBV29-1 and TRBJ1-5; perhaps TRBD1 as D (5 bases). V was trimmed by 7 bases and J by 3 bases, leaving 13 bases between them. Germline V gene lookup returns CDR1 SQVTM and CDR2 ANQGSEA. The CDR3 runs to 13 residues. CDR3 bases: TGCAGCGCCCAGGGAGGAATCAATCAGCCCCAGCATTTT. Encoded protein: CSAQGGINQPQHF.

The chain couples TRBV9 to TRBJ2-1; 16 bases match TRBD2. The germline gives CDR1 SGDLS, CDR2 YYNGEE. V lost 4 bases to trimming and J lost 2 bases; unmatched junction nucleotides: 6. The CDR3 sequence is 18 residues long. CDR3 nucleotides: TGTGCCAGCAGCATGGGACTAGCGGGGGGGCCAGCCTACAATGAGCAGTTCTTC. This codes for CASSMGLAGGPAYNEQFF.

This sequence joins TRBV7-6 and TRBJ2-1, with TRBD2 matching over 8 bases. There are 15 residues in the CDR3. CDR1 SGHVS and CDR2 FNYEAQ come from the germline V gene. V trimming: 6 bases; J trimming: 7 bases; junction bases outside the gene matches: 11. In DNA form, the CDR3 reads TGTGCCAGCAGTGCTAGCGGGTACTTGCGAAATGAGCAGTTCTTC. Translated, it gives CASSASGYLRNEQFF.

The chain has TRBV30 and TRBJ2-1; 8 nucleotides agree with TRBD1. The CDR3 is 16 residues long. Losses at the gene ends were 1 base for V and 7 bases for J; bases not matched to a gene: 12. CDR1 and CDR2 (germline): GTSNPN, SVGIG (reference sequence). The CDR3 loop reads CAWSDPDRAPRNEQFF. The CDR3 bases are TGTGCCTGGAGTGACCCGGACAGGGCGCCCAGAAATGAGCAGTTCTTC.

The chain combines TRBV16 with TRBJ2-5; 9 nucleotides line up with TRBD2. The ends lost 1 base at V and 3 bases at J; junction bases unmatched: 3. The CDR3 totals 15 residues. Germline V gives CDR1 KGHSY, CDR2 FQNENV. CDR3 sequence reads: CASSQLRGREETQYF. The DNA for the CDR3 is TGTGCCAGCAGCCAATTACGCGGGAGGGAAGAGACCCAGTACTTC.

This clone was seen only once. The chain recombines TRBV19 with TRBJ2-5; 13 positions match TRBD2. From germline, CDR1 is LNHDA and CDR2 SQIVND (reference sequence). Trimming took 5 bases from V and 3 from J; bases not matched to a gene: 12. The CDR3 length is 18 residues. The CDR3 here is CASSFRLAGGLVEETQYF. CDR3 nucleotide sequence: TGTGCCAGTAGTTTTCGACTAGCGGGAGGATTGGTCGAAGAGACCCAGTACTTC.

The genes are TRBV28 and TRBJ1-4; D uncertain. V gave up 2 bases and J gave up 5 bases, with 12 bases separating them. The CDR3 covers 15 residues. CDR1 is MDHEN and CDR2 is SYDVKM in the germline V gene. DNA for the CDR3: TGTGCCAGCAGTTTAACTCAGAGACTGAATGAAAAACTGTTTTTT. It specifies CASSLTQRLNEKLFF.

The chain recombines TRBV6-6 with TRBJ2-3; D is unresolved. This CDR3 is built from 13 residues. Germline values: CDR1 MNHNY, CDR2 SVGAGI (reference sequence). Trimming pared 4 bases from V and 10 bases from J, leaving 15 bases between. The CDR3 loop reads CASSWAQLGPQYF. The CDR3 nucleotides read TGTGCCAGCAGTTGGGCCCAGTTGGGTCCGCAGTATTTT.

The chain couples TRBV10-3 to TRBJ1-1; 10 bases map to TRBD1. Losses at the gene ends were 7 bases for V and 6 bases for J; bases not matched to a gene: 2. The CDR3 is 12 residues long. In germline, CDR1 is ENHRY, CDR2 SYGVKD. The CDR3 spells CAIMGTGAEAFF. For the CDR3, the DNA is TGTGCCATCATGGGGACAGGGGCTGAAGCTTTCTTT.

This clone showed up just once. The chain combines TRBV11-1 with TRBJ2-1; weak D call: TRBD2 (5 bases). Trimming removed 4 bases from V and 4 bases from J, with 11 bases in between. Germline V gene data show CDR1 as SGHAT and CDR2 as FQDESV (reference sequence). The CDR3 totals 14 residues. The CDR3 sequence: CASSSRGPYNEQFF. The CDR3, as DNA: TGTGCCAGCAGCTCCCGCGGGCCTTACAATGAGCAGTTCTTC. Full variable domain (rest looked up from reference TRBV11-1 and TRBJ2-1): EAEVAQSPRYKITEKSQAVAFWCDPISGHATLYWYRQILGQGPELLVQFQDESVVDDSQLPKDRFSAERLKGVDSTLKIQPAELGDSAMYLCASSSRGPYNEQFFGPGTRLTVL.

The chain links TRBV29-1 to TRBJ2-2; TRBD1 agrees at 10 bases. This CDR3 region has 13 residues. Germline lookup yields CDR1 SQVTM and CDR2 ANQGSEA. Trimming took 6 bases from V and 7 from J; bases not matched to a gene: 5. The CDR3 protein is CSVVTGGVGELFF. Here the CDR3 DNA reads TGCAGCGTGGTGACAGGGGGCGTCGGGGAGCTGTTTTTT.

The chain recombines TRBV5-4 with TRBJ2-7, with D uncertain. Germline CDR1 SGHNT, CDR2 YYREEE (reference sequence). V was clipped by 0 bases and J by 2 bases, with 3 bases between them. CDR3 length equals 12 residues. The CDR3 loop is CASSLDTYEQYF. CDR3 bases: TGTGCCAGCAGCTTGGACACCTACGAGCAGTACTTC.

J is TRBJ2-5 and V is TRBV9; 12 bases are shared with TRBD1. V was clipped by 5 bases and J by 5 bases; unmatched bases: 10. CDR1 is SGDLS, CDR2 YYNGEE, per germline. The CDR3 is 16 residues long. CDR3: CASSPEGTGGRETQYF. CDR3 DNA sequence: TGTGCCAGCAGTCCTGAGGGGACAGGGGGCAGGGAGACCCAGTACTTC.

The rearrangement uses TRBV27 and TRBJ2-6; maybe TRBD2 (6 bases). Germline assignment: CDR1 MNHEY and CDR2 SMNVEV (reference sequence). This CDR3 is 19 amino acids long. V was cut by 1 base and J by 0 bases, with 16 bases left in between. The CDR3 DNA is TGTGCCAGCAGTTTATTGCGGGGCCCCTCATCCTCTGGGGCCAACGTCCTGACTTTC. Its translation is CASSLLRGPSSSGANVLTF.

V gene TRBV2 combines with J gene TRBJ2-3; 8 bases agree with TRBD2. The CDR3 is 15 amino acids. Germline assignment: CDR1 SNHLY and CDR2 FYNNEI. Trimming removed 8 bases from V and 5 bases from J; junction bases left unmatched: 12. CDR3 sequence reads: CASGQFSGSEDTQYF. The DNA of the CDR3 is TGTGCCAGCGGCCAATTCAGCGGGAGTGAAGATACGCAGTATTTT.